The rows below give T cell receptor beta chains drawn from one sample of a study of cytotoxic CD8 clonotypes in ibrutinib-treated CLL. Profiled with immunoSEQ multiplex PCR; TCRdb holds only in-frame clones, not every one. The sample lists around 42,000 clones; 65% to 70% were seen once. The sample in question was PBMCs, obtained after 24 months of ibrutinib treatment. The receptors were sampled from a human donor with chronic lymphocytic leukemia. Both conserved end residues are part of each CDR3. A D gene is named only where the DNA matches it firmly. Size is omitted from some rows. Given values are once, few, many or a class for expanded clones.

d_call j_call clone_size v_call cdr3_aa cdr3_nt
. TRBJ1-1 . TRBV5-1 CASSLVRHSSEGAFF TGCGCCAGCAGCTTGGTACGTCACAGCTCCGAGGGAGCTTTCTTT
. TRBJ2-1 . TRBV4-1 CASSQVLGPNEQFF TGCGCCAGCAGCCAGGTTTTAGGCCCCAATGAGCAGTTCTTC
. TRBJ1-2 few TRBV19 CASTLIGQLRGYTF TGTGCCAGTACCCTTATAGGGCAATTGAGAGGCTACACCTTC
. TRBJ1-2 few TRBV6-6 CASSASGYTF TGTGCCAGCAGCGCCAGCGGCTACACCTTC
. TRBJ1-4 . TRBV4-1 CASSPPTGLNEKLFF TGCGCCAGCAGCCCGCCCACAGGCCTGAATGAAAAACTGTTTTTT
TRBD1 TRBJ1-2 . TRBV19 CASRPWTGVSVGYTF TGTGCCAGTAGGCCCTGGACAGGGGTATCGGTTGGCTACACCTTC
. TRBJ1-6 . TRBV18 CASSLQSRGEILNSPLHF TGTGCCAGCTCTTTACAGTCGCGGGGGGAAATCTTGAATTCACCCCTCCACTTT
. TRBJ2-7 . TRBV27 CASSLLGRDSRTYEQYF TGTGCCAGCAGTTTATTAGGGAGGGACAGCCGAACCTACGAGCAGTACTTC
. TRBJ1-2 few TRBV7-9 CASSTKTYGYTF TGTGCCAGCAGCACAAAGACCTATGGCTACACCTTC
. TRBJ2-3 . TRBV4-2 CASSQTGLTDTQYF TGTGCCAGCAGCCAGACAGGCCTCACAGATACGCAGTATTTT
. TRBJ1-2 many TRBV7-3 CASSQAQGAPYGYTF TGTGCCAGCAGCCAAGCACAGGGTGCCCCGTATGGCTACACCTTC
TRBD1 TRBJ2-7 . TRBV19 CASSSRNRGYEQYF TGTGCCAGTAGTAGCCGGAACAGGGGGTACGAGCAGTACTTC
TRBD1 TRBJ1-6 . TRBV30 CAWVHPGQGYNSPLHF TGTGCCTGGGTTCATCCGGGACAGGGTTATAATTCACCCCTCCACTTT
TRBD2 TRBJ2-5 once TRBV7-2 CASSTSGGKTQYF TGTGCCAGCAGCACTAGCGGGGGAAAGACCCAGTACTTC
. TRBJ2-3 . TRBV7-3 CASSYGGSSAQYF TGTGCCAGCAGCTATGGGGGCAGCAGTGCGCAGTATTTT
TRBD2 TRBJ2-1 . TRBV19 CASSSGTSGRRGEQFF TGTGCCAGTAGTTCCGGGACTAGCGGGAGGCGGGGTGAGCAGTTCTTC
. TRBJ1-3 few TRBV13 CASSTGPGNTIYF TGTGCCAGCAGCACAGGGCCCGGAAACACCATATATTTT
. TRBJ2-5 . TRBV4-2 CASSLALQETQYF TGTGCCAGCAGCCTAGCGTTACAAGAGACCCAGTACTTC
TRBD1 TRBJ1-1 . TRBV2 CASSWTGNTEAFF TGTGCCAGCAGTTGGACAGGGAACACTGAAGCTTTCTTT
. TRBJ1-5 . TRBV12-5 CASGVGGNQPQHF TGTGCTAGTGGGGTCGGTGGCAATCAGCCCCAGCATTTT
. TRBJ2-7 . TRBV29-1 CSVSRDGNYEQYF TGCAGCGTCAGCCGGGACGGAAACTACGAGCAGTACTTC
. TRBJ1-1 . TRBV4-1 CASSQVRSSFITEAFF TGCGCCAGCAGCCAAGTACGAAGCAGCTTCATCACTGAAGCTTTCTTT
. TRBJ2-7 . TRBV5-4 CASSHDNGSPYEQYF TGTGCCAGCAGCCACGACAACGGCAGTCCCTACGAGCAGTACTTC
TRBD2 TRBJ2-1 . TRBV7-4 CASSPPRQAGGPDEQFF TGTGCCAGCAGCCCGCCTCGTCAAGCGGGAGGGCCAGATGAGCAGTTCTTC
. TRBJ1-1 many TRBV2 CASRDRVGAFF TGTGCCAGCAGGGACCGGGTGGGGGCTTTCTTT
. TRBJ2-1 . TRBV2 CASSEGPMGPGYNEQFF TGTGCCAGCAGTGAAGGGCCTATGGGGCCAGGGTACAATGAGCAGTTCTTC
TRBD1 TRBJ2-2 . TRBV7-9 CASSSQGATGELFF TGTGCCAGCAGCTCTCAGGGGGCAACCGGGGAGCTGTTTTTT
. TRBJ1-3 few TRBV5-1 CASSLTDSGNTIYF TGCGCCAGCAGCTTGACAGATTCTGGAAACACCATATATTTT
. TRBJ2-1 once TRBV6-1 CASSEDVAASYNEQFF TGTGCCAGCAGTGAAGATGTAGCGGCCTCCTACAATGAGCAGTTCTTC
. TRBJ1-2 . TRBV29-1 CSVTLPGGHYGYTF TGCAGCGTCACTCTCCCTGGGGGTCACTATGGCTACACCTTC
TRBD2 TRBJ2-1 . TRBV5-4 CASSMTLAGGRNEQFF TGTGCCAGCAGTATGACGCTAGCGGGAGGGCGGAATGAGCAGTTCTTC
. TRBJ1-2 . TRBV2 CASSEFHGDRNYGYTF TGTGCCAGCAGTGAATTTCACGGGGACCGGAACTATGGCTACACCTTC
. TRBJ2-1 . TRBV5-4 CASSFGRGSSYNEQFF TGTGCCAGCAGCTTTGGACGCGGAAGCTCCTACAATGAGCAGTTCTTC
. TRBJ1-2 . TRBV30 CAWSPYWPGNDYGYTF TGTGCCTGGAGTCCTTATTGGCCAGGGAATGACTATGGCTACACCTTC
. TRBJ1-6 . TRBV6-1 CAIEGDGNSPLHF TGTGCCATAGAGGGTGATGGGAATTCACCCCTCCACTTT
. TRBJ2-4 . TRBV10-1 CASRWDLAKNIQYF TGCGCCAGCAGATGGGATCTAGCCAAAAACATTCAGTACTTC
TRBD1 TRBJ2-5 few TRBV2 CASNRGHGETQYF TGTGCCAGCAACAGGGGGCATGGGGAGACCCAGTACTTC
TRBD1 TRBJ2-3 . TRBV9 CASSVETGTVTDTQYF TGTGCCAGCAGCGTAGAAACGGGGACAGTCACAGATACGCAGTATTTT
TRBD1 TRBJ1-5 . TRBV28 CASSEPPGGGQPQHF TGTGCCAGCAGTGAACCCCCAGGGGGTGGTCAGCCCCAGCATTTT
TRBD2 TRBJ2-1 . TRBV5-6 CASSLDSGRSNEQFF TGTGCCAGCAGCTTGGACAGCGGGAGGAGCAATGAGCAGTTCTTC
. TRBJ2-7 . TRBV2 CASSDRTYEQYF TGTGCCAGCAGTGACAGGACCTACGAGCAGTACTTC
TRBD2 TRBJ2-4 . TRBV2 CASSEDRRKREDSKNIQYF TGTGCCAGCAGTGAAGACCGTCGAAAGCGGGAGGACTCTAAAAACATTCAGTACTTC
TRBD2 TRBJ2-7 many TRBV7-9 CASSPLAGTTYEQYF TGTGCCAGCAGCCCCCTAGCGGGGACAACCTACGAGCAGTACTTC
TRBD1 TRBJ1-5 . TRBV7-2 CASSSRDRHVHF TGTGCCAGCAGCTCCCGGGACAGACACGTTCATTTT
. TRBJ2-1 . TRBV27 CASELGENEQFF TGTGCCAGCGAACTAGGGGAAAATGAGCAGTTCTTC
TRBD2 TRBJ2-7 . TRBV5-1 CASSSPTSGTYEQYF TGCGCCAGCAGCTCCCCCACTAGCGGGACCTACGAGCAGTACTTC
TRBD1 TRBJ2-5 . TRBV28 CASSSRTYRGQETQYF TGTGCCAGCAGTTCCCGTACCTACAGGGGACAAGAGACCCAGTACTTC
TRBD2 TRBJ2-3 . TRBV30 CAWGLAGGTDTQYF TGTGCCTGGGGACTAGCGGGGGGAACAGATACGCAGTATTTT
. TRBJ2-5 . TRBV2 CASRDERTQYF TGTGCCAGCAGGGATGAGAGGACCCAGTACTTC
TRBD1 TRBJ1-1 once TRBV19 CASREQGANTEAFF TGTGCCAGTAGGGAACAGGGGGCGAACACTGAAGCTTTCTTT
. TRBJ1-5 few TRBV18 CASSPGGGNQPQHF TGTGCCAGCTCACCGGGGGGAGGCAATCAGCCCCAGCATTTT
TRBD1 TRBJ1-4 once TRBV12-5 CASGTGTATNEKLFF TGTGCTAGTGGTACAGGGACAGCAACTAATGAAAAACTGTTTTTT